The rows below give T cell receptor beta chains drawn from one sample of a study of shared clonotypes between healthy human individuals. Repertoires were generated with immunoSEQ multiplex PCR, while TCRdb's copy carries only in-frame clones and drops some. The repertoire holds some 2,000,000 clones, with approximately 95% as singletons. The sequenced sample was naive CD4+ T cells sorted from blood. These receptors were taken from a man between 18 and 29 years old in good health. The CDR3 runs from the conserved cysteine through the conserved F or W. D genes are given only for firm matches. Size is omitted from some rows. Given values are once, few, many or a class for expanded clones.

v_call,d_call,cdr3_length,clone_size,j_call,cdr3_aa,cdr3_nt
TRBV9,NA,15,NA,TRBJ2-1,CASSALGRNYNEQFF,TGTGCCAGCAGCGCCCTCGGACGGAACTACAATGAGCAGTTCTTC
TRBV6-5,NA,13,NA,TRBJ2-1,CASTKPLAGEEFF,TGTGCCAGCACAAAACCCCTGGCAGGGGAAGAGTTCTTC
TRBV6-1,TRBD2,14,NA,TRBJ2-7,CASTRTSGGYEQYF,TGTGCCAGCACCCGGACTAGCGGGGGCTACGAGCAGTACTTC
TRBV5-1,TRBD2,16,NA,TRBJ2-5,CASSFDPSGGQETQYF,TGCGCCAGCAGCTTCGATCCTAGCGGGGGCCAAGAGACCCAGTACTTC
TRBV27,NA,15,NA,TRBJ2-5,CASSRKGNLVGTQYF,TGTGCCAGCAGCCGTAAGGGGAATTTGGTCGGGACCCAGTACTTC
TRBV5-6,NA,14,NA,TRBJ1-2,CASSFRGLGNGYTF,TGTGCCAGCAGCTTTCGGGGTTTGGGGAATGGCTACACCTTC
TRBV7-9,NA,13,NA,TRBJ1-5,CASSSDSNQPQHF,TGTGCCAGCAGCTCGGATAGCAATCAGCCCCAGCATTTT
TRBV6-4,NA,13,NA,TRBJ1-2,CASSAATGLGYTF,TGTGCCAGCAGTGCTGCCACTGGGCTGGGCTACACCTTC
TRBV5-4,NA,14,NA,TRBJ2-3,CASSLYGGTDTQYF,TGTGCCAGCAGCTTGTACGGAGGCACAGATACGCAGTATTTT
TRBV10-3,TRBD2,14,once,TRBJ2-7,CAITTSGGDHEQYF,TGTGCCATCACTACTAGCGGGGGGGACCACGAGCAGTACTTC
TRBV30,TRBD1,13,NA,TRBJ1-2,CAWHQGAYYGYTF,TGTGCCTGGCACCAGGGGGCGTACTATGGCTACACCTTC
TRBV6-1,TRBD1,13,NA,TRBJ1-5,CASRGQSNQPQHF,TGTGCCAGCAGGGGACAGAGCAATCAGCCCCAGCATTTT
TRBV6-6,TRBD2,13,NA,TRBJ2-7,CASSFGGAGEQYF,TGTGCCAGCAGTTTCGGGGGGGCCGGCGAGCAGTACTTC
TRBV27,NA,17,NA,TRBJ1-6,CASSFYSLSSYNSPLHF,TGTGCCAGCAGTTTTTATAGTCTCAGCTCCTATAATTCACCCCTCCACTTT
TRBV19,NA,14,NA,TRBJ1-5,CASSIDGGGQPQHF,TGTGCCAGTAGTATAGATGGGGGTGGACAGCCCCAGCATTTT
TRBV29-1,NA,12,NA,TRBJ2-7,CSAETTAYEQYF,TGCAGCGCCGAAACAACGGCCTACGAGCAGTACTTC
TRBV6-5,NA,15,NA,TRBJ2-5,CASSWAGGEEETQYF,TGTGCCAGCAGTTGGGCAGGTGGGGAAGAAGAGACCCAGTACTTC
TRBV15,NA,15,NA,TRBJ1-5,CATSRDLGSLGPQHF,TGTGCCACCAGCAGAGATCTCGGCTCCCTAGGGCCCCAGCATTTT
TRBV5-1,NA,14,once,TRBJ2-3,CASRGGRGTDTQYF,TGCGCCAGCCGGGGCGGCAGGGGAACAGATACGCAGTATTTT
TRBV5-6,NA,13,NA,TRBJ2-5,CASSRGPLETQYF,TGTGCCAGCAGCCGGGGCCCCTTAGAGACCCAGTACTTC
TRBV5-4,NA,14,once,TRBJ1-1,CASSLYGVNTEAFF,TGTGCCAGCAGCTTGTACGGCGTGAACACTGAAGCTTTCTTT
TRBV6-5,TRBD1,15,NA,TRBJ1-6,CASSRQGAVNSPLHF,TGTGCCAGCAGCCGACAGGGGGCTGTTAATTCACCCCTCCACTTT
TRBV10-3,TRBD2,13,NA,TRBJ2-1,CAINGGGHNEQFF,TGTGCCATCAACGGGGGGGGGCACAATGAGCAGTTCTTC
TRBV27,NA,12,NA,TRBJ2-2,CASRLGIGELFF,TGTGCCAGCAGACTAGGGATCGGGGAGCTGTTTTTT
TRBV5-1,NA,14,NA,TRBJ2-1,CASSLGASVGPEFF,TGCGCCAGCAGCTTGGGGGCATCCGTCGGTCCGGAGTTCTTC
TRBV10-3,NA,14,NA,TRBJ2-1,CAISESGPRNEQFF,TGTGCCATCAGTGAGTCGGGGCCTCGGAATGAGCAGTTCTTC
TRBV19,NA,14,NA,TRBJ2-2,CASSILSNTGELFF,TGTGCCAGTAGTATTTTGTCGAACACCGGGGAGCTGTTTTTT